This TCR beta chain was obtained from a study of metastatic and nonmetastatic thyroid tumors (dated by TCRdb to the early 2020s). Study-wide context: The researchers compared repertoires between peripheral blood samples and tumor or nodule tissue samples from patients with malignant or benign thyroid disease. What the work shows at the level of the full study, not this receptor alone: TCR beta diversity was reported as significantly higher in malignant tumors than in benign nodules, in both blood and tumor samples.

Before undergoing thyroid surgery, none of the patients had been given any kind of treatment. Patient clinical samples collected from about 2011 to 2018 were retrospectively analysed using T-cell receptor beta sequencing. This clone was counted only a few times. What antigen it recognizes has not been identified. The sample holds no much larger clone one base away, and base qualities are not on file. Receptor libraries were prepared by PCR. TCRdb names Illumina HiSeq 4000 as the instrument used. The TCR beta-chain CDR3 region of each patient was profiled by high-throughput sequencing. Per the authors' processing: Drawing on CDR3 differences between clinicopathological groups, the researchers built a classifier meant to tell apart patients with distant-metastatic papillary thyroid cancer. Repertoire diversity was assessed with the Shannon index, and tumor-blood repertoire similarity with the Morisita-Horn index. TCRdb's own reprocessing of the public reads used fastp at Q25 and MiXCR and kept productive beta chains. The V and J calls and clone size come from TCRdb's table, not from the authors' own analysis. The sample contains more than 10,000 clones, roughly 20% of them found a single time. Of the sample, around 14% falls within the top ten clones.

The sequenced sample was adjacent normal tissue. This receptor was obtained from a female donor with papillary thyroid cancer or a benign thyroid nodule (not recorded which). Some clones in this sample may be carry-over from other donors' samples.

This receptor has the CDR3 CASSQFGGNYEQYF. The nucleotide sequence is TGCGCCAGCAGCCAGTTCGGCGGAAACTACGAGCAGTACTTC. This sequence uses TRBV4-3 and TRBJ2-7; the D gene assignment is ambiguous. The germline V gene sets CDR1 to LGHNA and CDR2 to YSLEER. The V and J ends are trimmed by 3 bases and 3 bases, leaving 12 bases between them. CDR3 length: 14 amino acids, cysteine to phenylalanine. The sequence is cut down to CDR3 DNA, 42 bases in frame from base 1.